One and the same sample provided the 2 T cell receptor beta chains below, sequenced in a study of blood T cell repertoires in COVID-19. Using immunoSEQ multiplex PCR, the repertoire was profiled, and TCRdb retains in-frame clones only, with some absent. Of fewer than 80,000 clones listed, around nine tenths are singletons. The sample consisted of peripheral blood. The receptors stem from a human donor in a cohort sampled during active COVID-19.

This chain connects TRBV24-1 to TRBJ2-1; 8 positions match TRBD1. CDR3 size: 13 residues. From germline, CDR1 is KGHDR and CDR2 SFDVKD. J lost 6 bases, V lost 12 bases, and 9 bases had no gene match. CDR3 region: CASRDRTFNEQFF. DNA for the CDR3: TGTGCCTCCCGGGACAGGACTTTCAATGAGCAGTTCTTC.

The rearrangement joins TRBV7-8 to TRBJ2-5; D perhaps matches TRBD1 (6 bases). The germline CDR1 and CDR2 sequences are SGHVS and FQNEAQ. Deletions cut 4 bases from V and 2 bases from J, with 29 bases between. The CDR3 has 20 residues. DNA of the CDR3: TGTGCCAGCAGCTCGTATCGGACAGTCGGTCGCCAATTGCCTCAAGAGACCCAGTACTTC. Encoded protein: CASSSYRTVGRQLPQETQYF.